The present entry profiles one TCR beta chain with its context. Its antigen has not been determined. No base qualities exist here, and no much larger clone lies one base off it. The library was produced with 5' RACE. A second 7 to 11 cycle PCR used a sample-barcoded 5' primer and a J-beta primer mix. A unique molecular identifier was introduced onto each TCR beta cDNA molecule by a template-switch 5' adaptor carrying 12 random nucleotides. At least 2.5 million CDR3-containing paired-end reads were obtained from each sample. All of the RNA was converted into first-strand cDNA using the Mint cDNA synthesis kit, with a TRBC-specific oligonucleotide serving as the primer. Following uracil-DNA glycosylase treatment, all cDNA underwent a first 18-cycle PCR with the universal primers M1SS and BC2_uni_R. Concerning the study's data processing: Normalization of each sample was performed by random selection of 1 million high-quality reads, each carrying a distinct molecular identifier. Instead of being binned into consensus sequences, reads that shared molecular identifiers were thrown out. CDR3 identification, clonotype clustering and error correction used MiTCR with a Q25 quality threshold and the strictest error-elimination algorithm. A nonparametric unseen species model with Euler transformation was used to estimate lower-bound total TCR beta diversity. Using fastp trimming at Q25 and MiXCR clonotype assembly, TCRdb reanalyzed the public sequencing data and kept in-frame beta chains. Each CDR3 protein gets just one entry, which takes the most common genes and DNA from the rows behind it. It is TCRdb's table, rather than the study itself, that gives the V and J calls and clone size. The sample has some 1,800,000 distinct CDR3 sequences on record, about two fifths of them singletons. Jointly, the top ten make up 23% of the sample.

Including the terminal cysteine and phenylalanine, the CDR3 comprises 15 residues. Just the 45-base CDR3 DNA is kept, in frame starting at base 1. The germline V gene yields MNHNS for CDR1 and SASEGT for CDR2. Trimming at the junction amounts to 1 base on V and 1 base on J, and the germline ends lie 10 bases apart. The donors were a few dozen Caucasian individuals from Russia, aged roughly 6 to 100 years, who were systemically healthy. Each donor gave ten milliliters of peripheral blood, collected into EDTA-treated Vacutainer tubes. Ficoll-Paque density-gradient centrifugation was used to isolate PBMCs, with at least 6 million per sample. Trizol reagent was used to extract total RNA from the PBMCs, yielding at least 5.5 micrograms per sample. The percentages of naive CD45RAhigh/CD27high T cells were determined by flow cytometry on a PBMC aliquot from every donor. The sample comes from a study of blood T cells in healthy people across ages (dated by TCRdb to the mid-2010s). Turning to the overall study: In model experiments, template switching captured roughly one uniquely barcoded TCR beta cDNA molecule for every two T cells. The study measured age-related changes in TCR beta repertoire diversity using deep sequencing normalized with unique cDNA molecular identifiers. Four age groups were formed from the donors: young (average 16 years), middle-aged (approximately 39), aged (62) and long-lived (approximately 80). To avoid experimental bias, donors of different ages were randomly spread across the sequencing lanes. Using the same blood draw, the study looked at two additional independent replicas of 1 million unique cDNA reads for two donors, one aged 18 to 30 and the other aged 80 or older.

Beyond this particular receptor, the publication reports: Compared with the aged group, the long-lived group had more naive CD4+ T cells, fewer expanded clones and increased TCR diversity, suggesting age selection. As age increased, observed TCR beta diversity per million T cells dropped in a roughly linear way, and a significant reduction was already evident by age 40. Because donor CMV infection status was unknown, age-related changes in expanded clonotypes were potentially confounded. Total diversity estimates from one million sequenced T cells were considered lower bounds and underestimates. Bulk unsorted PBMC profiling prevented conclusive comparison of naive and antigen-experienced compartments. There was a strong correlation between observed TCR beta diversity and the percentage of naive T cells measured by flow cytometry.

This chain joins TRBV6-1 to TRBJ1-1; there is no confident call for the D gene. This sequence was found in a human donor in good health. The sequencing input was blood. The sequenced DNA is TGTGCCAGCAGTGAAGTACAGACCTCGAACACTGAAGCTTTCTTT. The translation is CASSEVQTSNTEAFF.